Sequencing of this TCR beta chain was carried out in a study of Ad26.COV2.S vaccination and SARS-CoV-2 variants (dated by TCRdb to the early 2020s). Turning to the overall study: Donors in the vaccine arm were drawn from COV1001, a multicentre, randomized, double-blind, placebo-controlled phase I-IIa trial testing Ad26.COV2.S in healthy adults. Throughout the experiments and outcome assessment, investigators stayed blinded to trial group allocation. The TCR-sequenced set comprised around 30 samples: around 20 Ad26.COV2.S vaccine recipients, 5 placebo recipients and 8 SARS-CoV-2 convalescent individuals. Sequencing of the TCRbeta repertoire served to evaluate the specificity and breadth of SARS-CoV-2-reactive T cell receptors following Ad26.COV2.S vaccination. Ad26.COV2.S was given intramuscularly at 5x10^10 or 1x10^11 viral particles, as a single shot or as two shots 56 days apart. Trial participants were randomized into five groups of five: low-dose or high-dose Ad26.COV2.S given once or twice, or placebo on both occasions. On the study overall, not on this receptor specifically: Ad26.COV2.S recipients had higher spike-specific TCR breadth than placebo recipients (P = 0.0014). Comparable non-spike TCR breadth was observed between vaccine and placebo recipients, consistent with only spike being contained in the vaccine. The authors noted that total T cell responses may have been underestimated by the TCR breadth and depth analyses. Substantial breadth of spike-specific CD8+ and CD4+ T cell responses was reported after vaccination. The study lacked the statistical power to compare responses across vaccine doses or regimens.

TCRbeta CDR3 regions were sequenced with the immunoSEQ Assay. After extraction, genomic DNA underwent amplification by bias-controlled multiplex PCR, followed by high-throughput sequencing. From the authors' description of their analysis: To quantify the absolute abundance of every unique TCRbeta CDR3 region, sequences were collapsed and filtered. T cell fraction was estimated by normalization of TCRbeta template counts to usable DNA, with usable DNA being measured through amplification of reference genes present in all nucleated cells. Repertoire TCRs were annotated as SARS-CoV-2-specific by exact matching of V gene, CDR3 amino acid sequence and J gene to a known reactive TCR set. The reference SARS-CoV-2 TCR set came from MIRA and was filtered for enrichment in COVID-19-positive ImmuneCODE repertoires, removing public or cross-reactive TCRs. Using the MIRA antigens, annotated TCRs were further analysed by specific ORF or by position within an ORF. Breadth was defined as annotated unique rearrangements over total unique productive rearrangements; depth was the summed frequency of those rearrangements. Two-sided Wilcoxon rank-sum tests were applied when comparing TCR breadth between groups. TCRdb mirrors the immuneACCESS table, restricted to in-frame sequences. Some clones are absent from its copies; in checked studies, under half trace to an unresolved V gene, and the reason for the others is unknown. D and trimming were read from the DNA, whereas the V and J calls and clone size are those reported in that table. For this sample the table gives a few hundred thousand clones, of which approximately 83% were detected only once. The ten biggest clones cover just under 7.5% of the sample.

This clone was observed once. Its target antigen remains unknown. No much larger clone exists at a distance of one base, and base qualities are not known. Other DNA sequences within the sample encode an identical CDR3. The treatment or condition tag for this specimen amounts to: 19 received Ad26.COV2.S at low or high dose, single or two shots; about five received placebo; per-sample allocation not given. For vaccine and placebo recipients, repertoires were sequenced using samples collected on day 63 after the first injection. Cohort 1b enrolled 25 adults aged 18-55 years at a single site in Boston, USA, between 29 July and 7 August 2020. Ad26.COV2.S consisted of a replication-incompetent adenovirus type 26 vector by which a prefusion-stabilized SARS-CoV-2 spike protein from the original Wuhan strain was expressed. This clonotype was sampled from a person aged 18-60 years who received the Ad26.COV2.S COVID-19 vaccine or a placebo. The sample here was peripheral blood, taken in a trial of Ad26.COV2.S vaccine versus placebo.

The DNA sequence is TGTGCCAGCAGCCTAAGGGAGGACGAGCAGTACTTC. It translates to CASSLREDEQYF. Here the chain combines TRBV11-3 and TRBJ2-7; a tentative D call is TRBD2 (6 bases match). The germline V gene provides CDR1 SGHNT and CDR2 YENEEA. Relative to germline, V is 5 bases shorter and J is 5 bases shorter, with 10 bases between their ends. The CDR3 numbers 12 residues from cysteine through phenylalanine. Of all the DNA, just the CDR3 is kept, 36 bases in frame from base 1.